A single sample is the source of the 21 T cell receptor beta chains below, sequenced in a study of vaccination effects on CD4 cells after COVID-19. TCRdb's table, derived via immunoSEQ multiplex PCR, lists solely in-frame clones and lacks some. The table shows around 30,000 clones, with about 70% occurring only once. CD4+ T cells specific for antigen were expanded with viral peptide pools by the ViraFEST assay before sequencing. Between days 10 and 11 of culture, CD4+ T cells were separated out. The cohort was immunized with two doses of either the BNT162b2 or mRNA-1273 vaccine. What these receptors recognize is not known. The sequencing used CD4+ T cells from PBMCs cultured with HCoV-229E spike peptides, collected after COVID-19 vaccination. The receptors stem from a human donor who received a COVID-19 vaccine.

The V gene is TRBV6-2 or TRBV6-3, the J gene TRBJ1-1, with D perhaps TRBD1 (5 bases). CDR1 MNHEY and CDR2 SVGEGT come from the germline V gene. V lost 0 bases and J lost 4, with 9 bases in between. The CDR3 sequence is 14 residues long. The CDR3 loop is CASSYSHGGTEAFF. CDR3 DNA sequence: TGTGCCAGCAGTTACTCGCACGGGGGCACTGAAGCTTTCTTT.

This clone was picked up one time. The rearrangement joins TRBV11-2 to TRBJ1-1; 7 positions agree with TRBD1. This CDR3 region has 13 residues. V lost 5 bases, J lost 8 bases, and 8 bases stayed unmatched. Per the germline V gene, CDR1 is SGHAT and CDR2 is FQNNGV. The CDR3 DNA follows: TGTGCCAGCAGCCCCGGACAGGTTCTCGAAGCTTTCTTT. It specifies CASSPGQVLEAFF.

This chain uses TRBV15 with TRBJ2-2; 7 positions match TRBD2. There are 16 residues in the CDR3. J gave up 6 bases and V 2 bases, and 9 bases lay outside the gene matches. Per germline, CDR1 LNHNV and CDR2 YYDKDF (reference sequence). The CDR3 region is CATSRLGRGGPGELFF. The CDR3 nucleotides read TGTGCCACCAGCAGATTAGGGAGGGGAGGGCCCGGGGAGCTGTTTTTT.

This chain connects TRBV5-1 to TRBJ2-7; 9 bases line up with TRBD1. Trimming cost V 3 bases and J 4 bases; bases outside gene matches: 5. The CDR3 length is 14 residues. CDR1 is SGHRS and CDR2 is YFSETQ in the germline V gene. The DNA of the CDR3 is TGCGCCAGCAGCTCCGGGACAGGGATATACGAGCAGTACTTC. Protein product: CASSSGTGIYEQYF.

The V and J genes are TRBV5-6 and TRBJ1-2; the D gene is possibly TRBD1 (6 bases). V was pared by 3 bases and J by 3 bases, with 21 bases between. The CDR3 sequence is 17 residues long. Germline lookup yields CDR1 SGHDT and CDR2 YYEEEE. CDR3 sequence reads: CASSWESWGAIDYGYTF. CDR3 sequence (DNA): TGTGCCAGCAGCTGGGAGTCGTGGGGGGCAATAGACTATGGCTACACCTTC.

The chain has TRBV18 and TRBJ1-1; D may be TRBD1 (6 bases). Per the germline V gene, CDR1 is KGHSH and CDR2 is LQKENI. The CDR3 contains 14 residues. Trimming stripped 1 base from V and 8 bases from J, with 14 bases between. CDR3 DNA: TGTGCCAGCTCACCACTGGGGGCAGCCACCGAAGCTTTCTTT. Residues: CASSPLGAATEAFF.

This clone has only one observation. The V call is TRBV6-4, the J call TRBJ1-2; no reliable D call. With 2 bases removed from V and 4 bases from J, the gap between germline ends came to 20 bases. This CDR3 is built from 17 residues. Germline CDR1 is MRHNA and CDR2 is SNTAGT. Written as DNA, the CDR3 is TGTGCCAGCAGTGACGAGGAGAACCCAGCCGCAGGCTATGGCTACACCTTC. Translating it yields CASSDEENPAAGYGYTF.

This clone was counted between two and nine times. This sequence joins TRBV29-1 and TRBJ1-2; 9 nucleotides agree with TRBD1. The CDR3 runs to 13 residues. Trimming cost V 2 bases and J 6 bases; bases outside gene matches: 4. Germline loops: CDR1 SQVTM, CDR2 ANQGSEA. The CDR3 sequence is CSVERTGANGYTF. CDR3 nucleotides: TGCAGCGTTGAAAGGACAGGGGCGAATGGCTACACCTTC.

The CDR3 region is CASSVGLAAVTDTQYF. The CDR3 nucleotides are TGTGCCAGCAGCGTGGGACTAGCGGCCGTCACAGATACGCAGTATTTT. This sequence joins TRBV7-9 and TRBJ2-3, with 11 bases fitting TRBD2. CDR1 is SEHNR, CDR2 FQNEAQ, per germline (reference sequence). Trimming at V came to 5 bases and at J to 2 bases, leaving 6 bases not matched to a gene. The CDR3 loop spans 16 amino acids.

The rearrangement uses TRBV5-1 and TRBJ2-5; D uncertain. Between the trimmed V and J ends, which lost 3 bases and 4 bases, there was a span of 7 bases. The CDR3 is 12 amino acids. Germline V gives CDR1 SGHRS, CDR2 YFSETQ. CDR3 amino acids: CASSWVGETQYF. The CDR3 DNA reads TGCGCCAGCAGCTGGGTAGGAGAGACCCAGTACTTC.

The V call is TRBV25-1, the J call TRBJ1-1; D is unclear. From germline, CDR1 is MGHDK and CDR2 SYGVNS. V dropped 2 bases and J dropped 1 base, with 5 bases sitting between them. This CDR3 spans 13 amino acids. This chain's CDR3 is CASSEGENTEAFF. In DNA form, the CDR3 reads TGTGCCAGCAGTGAAGGCGAGAACACTGAAGCTTTCTTT.

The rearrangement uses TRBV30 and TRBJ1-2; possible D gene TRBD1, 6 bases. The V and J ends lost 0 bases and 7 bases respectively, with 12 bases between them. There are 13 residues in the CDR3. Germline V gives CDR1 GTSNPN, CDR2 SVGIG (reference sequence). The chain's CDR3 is CAWSVPQGFGYTF. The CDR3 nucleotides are TGTGCCTGGAGTGTCCCACAGGGATTTGGCTACACCTTC.

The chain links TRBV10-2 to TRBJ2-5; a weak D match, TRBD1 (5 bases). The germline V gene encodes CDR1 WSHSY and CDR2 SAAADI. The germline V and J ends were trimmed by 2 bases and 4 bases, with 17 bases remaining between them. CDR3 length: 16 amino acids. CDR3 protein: CASSETDSTAPETQYF. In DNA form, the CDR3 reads TGCGCCAGCAGTGAGACCGACTCGACAGCCCCAGAGACCCAGTACTTC.

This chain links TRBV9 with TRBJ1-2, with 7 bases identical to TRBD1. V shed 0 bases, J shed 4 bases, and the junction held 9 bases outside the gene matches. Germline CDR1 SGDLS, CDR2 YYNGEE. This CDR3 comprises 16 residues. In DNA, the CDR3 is TGTGCCAGCAGCGTAGTTTTAGGAGGGGGCGGCTATGGCTACACCTTC. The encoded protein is CASSVVLGGGGYGYTF.

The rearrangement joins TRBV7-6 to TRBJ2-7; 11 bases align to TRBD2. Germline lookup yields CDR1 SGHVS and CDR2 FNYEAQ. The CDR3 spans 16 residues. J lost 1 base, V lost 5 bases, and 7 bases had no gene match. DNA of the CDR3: TGTGCCAGCAGCCTGTACATAGCGGGAGGGTCCTACGAGCAGTACTTC. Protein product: CASSLYIAGGSYEQYF.

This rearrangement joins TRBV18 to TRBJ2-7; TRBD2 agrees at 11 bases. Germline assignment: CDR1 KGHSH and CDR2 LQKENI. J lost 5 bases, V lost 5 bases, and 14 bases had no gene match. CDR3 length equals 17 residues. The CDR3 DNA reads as TGTGCCAGCTCATCCTCACCCTATAGCGGGAGGGCCAACGAGCAGTACTTC. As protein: CASSSSPYSGRANEQYF.

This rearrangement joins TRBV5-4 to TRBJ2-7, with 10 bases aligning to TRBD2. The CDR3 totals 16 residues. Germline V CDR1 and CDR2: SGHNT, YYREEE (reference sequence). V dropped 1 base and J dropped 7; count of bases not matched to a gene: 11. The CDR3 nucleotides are TGTGCCAGCAGCTTGTTCGGAGCGGGAGGGTTTGGGGAGCAGTACTTC. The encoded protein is CASSLFGAGGFGEQYF.

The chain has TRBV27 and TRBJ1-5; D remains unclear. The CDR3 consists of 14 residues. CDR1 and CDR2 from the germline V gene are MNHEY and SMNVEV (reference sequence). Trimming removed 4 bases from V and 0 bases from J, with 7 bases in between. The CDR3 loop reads CASSWRVSNQPQHF. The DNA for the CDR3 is TGTGCCAGCAGTTGGCGGGTTAGCAATCAGCCCCAGCATTTT.

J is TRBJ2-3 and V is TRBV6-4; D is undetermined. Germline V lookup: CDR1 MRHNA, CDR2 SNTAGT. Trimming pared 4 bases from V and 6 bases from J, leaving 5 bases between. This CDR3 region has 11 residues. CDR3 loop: CASSVGDTQYF. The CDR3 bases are TGTGCCAGCAGTGTTGGGGATACGCAGTATTTT.

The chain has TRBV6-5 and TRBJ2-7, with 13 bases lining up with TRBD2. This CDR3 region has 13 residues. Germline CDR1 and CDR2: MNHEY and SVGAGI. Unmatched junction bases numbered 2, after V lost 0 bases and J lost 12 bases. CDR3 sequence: CASSYSTSGRAYF. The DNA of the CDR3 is TGTGCCAGCAGTTACTCTACTAGCGGGAGGGCGTACTTC.

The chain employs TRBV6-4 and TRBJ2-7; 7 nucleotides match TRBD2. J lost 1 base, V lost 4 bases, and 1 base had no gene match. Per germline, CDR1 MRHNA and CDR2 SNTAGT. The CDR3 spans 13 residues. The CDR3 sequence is CASSAGGSYEQYF. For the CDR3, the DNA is TGTGCCAGCAGTGCGGGAGGTTCCTACGAGCAGTACTTC.